The 5 T cell receptor beta chains reported below all come from one sample, sequenced in a study of T-cell memory formation after mild COVID-19. TCRdb itself ran the 5' RACE reads through MiXCR, one entry per CDR3 protein. The sample shows 100,000 to 130,000 distinct CDR3 sequences, around 15% of them seen only once. The specimen was PBMCs or a T cell subset sorted from them (not recorded which). The receptors shown here come from a man aged 18-30 years who had mild COVID-19 (a few samples of this study predate the infection). Cell type and time point are not known.

The gene calls are TRBV2 and TRBJ2-1; D ambiguous. CDR3 length: 13 residues. V was cut by 3 bases and J by 3 bases, with 6 bases left in between. CDR1 is SNHLY and CDR2 is FYNNEI in the germline V gene. The CDR3 spells CASSDHNYNEQFF. DNA of the CDR3: TGTGCCAGCAGTGACCACAACTACAATGAGCAGTTCTTC.

A few counts support this clonotype. This chain uses TRBV9 with TRBJ2-4; 9 bases are a match to TRBD1. The CDR3 has 16 residues. CDR1 is SGDLS, CDR2 YYNGEE, per germline. V shed 2 bases and J 8 bases; nucleotides not matched to a gene: 11. The CDR3, as DNA: TGTGCCAGCAGCGTGGATACAGGGGGCGAAGTGGACATTCAGTACTTC. Translated, it gives CASSVDTGGEVDIQYF.

The sample holds a few counts of this clonotype. The chain has TRBV7-9 and TRBJ2-3, with D perhaps TRBD1 (6 bases). Germline values: CDR1 SEHNR, CDR2 FQNEAQ (reference sequence). Trimming cost V 5 bases and J 6 bases, with 15 bases left between them. The CDR3 length is 14 residues. In DNA form, the CDR3 reads TGTGCCAGCAGCCCCCGACAGGACTGGGATACGCAGTATTTT. Translated, it gives CASSPRQDWDTQYF.

The table lists this clonotype with a few counts. The genes are TRBV5-1 and TRBJ1-2; D possibly corresponds to TRBD1 (5 bases). The CDR3 consists of 15 residues. The V and J ends lost 3 bases and 6 bases respectively, with 18 bases between them. CDR1 and CDR2 (germline): SGHRS, YFSETQ. This CDR3 reads CASSYRGAEIHGYTF. DNA of the CDR3: TGCGCCAGCAGCTACCGGGGCGCAGAAATCCATGGCTACACCTTC.

This clonotype occurred many times. The chain uses TRBV20-1 and TRBJ1-5; D gene ambiguous. Germline V gives CDR1 DFQATT, CDR2 SNEGSKA (reference sequence). Trimming removed 6 bases from V and 3 bases from J, with 12 bases in between. There are 13 residues in the CDR3. As DNA, the CDR3 is TGCAGTGCCGCCGACGAGCCCAATCAGCCCCAGCATTTT. Translation: CSAADEPNQPQHF.